These 13 T cell receptor beta chains were sequenced from one sample in a study of T-cell memory formation after mild COVID-19 (dated by TCRdb to the early 2020s). The library was built by means of 5' RACE. Sequencing used an Illumina NovaSeq 6000. TCRdb reran the public reads through fastp at Q25 and MiXCR, keeping productive beta chains. Rows are unified per CDR3 protein, each entry keeping the most common DNA and genes. For this sample the table gives approximately 100,000 distinct CDR3 sequences, of which roughly 11% were detected only once. In total, the top ten clones hold around 40% of the sample. The specimen sequenced was PBMCs or a T cell subset sorted from them (not recorded which). These receptors all come from a man younger than 35 who had mild COVID-19 (a few samples of this study predate the infection). The sample titles of this study are shuffled in the database, so cell type and time point are left out; the donor was told from shared clones.

This chain links TRBV11-3 with TRBJ2-7; 14 nucleotides match TRBD2. Germline assignment: CDR1 SGHNT and CDR2 YENEEA. The V segment lost 7 bases and the J segment 0 bases; nucleotides outside the gene matches: 5. There are 16 residues in the CDR3. CDR3 nucleotide sequence: TGTGCCAGCACACGGACTAGCGGGGGGTGCTCCTACGAGCAGTACGTC. As protein: CASTRTSGGCSYEQYV.

This clonotype was seen at least ten times. The chain carries TRBV10-3 and TRBJ2-1, with D uncertain. V was clipped by 0 bases and J by 8 bases, with 5 bases between them. The germline V gene encodes CDR1 ENHRY and CDR2 SYGVKD. This CDR3 contains 12 residues. CDR3 in DNA: TGTGCCATCAGTGAGTCGATTTATGAGCAGTTCTTC. Protein sequence: CAISESIYEQFF.

V gene TRBV28 combines with J gene TRBJ1-6; D is unclear. This CDR3 region has 17 residues. CDR1 is MDHEN and CDR2 is SYDVKM in the germline V gene. V was shortened by 6 bases and J by 0 bases, with 15 bases between the two germline ends. CDR3 in DNA: TGTGCCAGCAGCCGAAGTTCCAAGAGCTCCTATAATTCACCCCTCCACTTT. This codes for CASSRSSKSSYNSPLHF.

The gene calls are TRBV4-1 and TRBJ2-1; 8 bases match TRBD2. The trim removed 0 bases at V and 0 bases at J, leaving 7 bases unmatched. The CDR3 has 18 residues. In germline, CDR1 is MGHRA, CDR2 YSYEKL. CDR3 sequence reads: CASSQDPRGGASYNEQFF. In nucleotides, the CDR3 is TGCGCCAGCAGCCAAGATCCCCGGGGGGGAGCCTCCTACAATGAGCAGTTCTTC.

The gene calls are TRBV7-3 and TRBJ2-3; 9 bases line up with TRBD2. The length of the CDR3 is 16 residues. Germline CDR1 and CDR2: SGHTA and FQGTGA. The junction had 9 bases not matched to a gene; V was cut back by 4 bases and J by 4 bases. CDR3 nucleotide sequence: TGTGCCAGCAGCTCTAGCGGGAAGGGGGCCCCAGATACGCAGTATTTT. It codes for CASSSSGKGAPDTQYF.

The chain combines TRBV27 with TRBJ2-7, with TRBD1 matching over 9 bases. The ends lost 6 bases at V and 3 bases at J; junction bases unmatched: 9. This CDR3 spans 15 amino acids. The V gene's germline CDR1 is MNHEY and CDR2 SMNVEV (reference sequence). CDR3 bases: TGTGCCAGCAGAGAAACCGGGACAGGGAACTACGAGCAGTACGTC. Residues: CASRETGTGNYEQYV.

The V call is TRBV15, the J call TRBJ2-1; 8 bases are a match to TRBD2. Germline V gene lookup returns CDR1 LNHNV and CDR2 YYDKDF (reference sequence). The CDR3 is 20 residues long. Trimming removed 0 bases from V and 8 bases from J; junction bases left unmatched: 21. The CDR3 region is CATSRDWVLAGANSGDEQFF. CDR3 DNA: TGTGCCACCAGCAGAGATTGGGTCCTAGCGGGCGCCAATTCGGGCGATGAGCAGTTCTTC. Complete variable domain (other parts from reference TRBV15 and TRBJ2-1): DAMVIQNPRYQVTQFGKPVTLSCSQTLNHNVMYWYQQKSSQAPKLLFHYYDKDFNNEADTPDNFQSRRPNTSFCFLDIRSPGLGDTAMYLCATSRDWVLAGANSGDEQFFGPGTRLTVL.

This clonotype was seen a few times. The chain's CDR3 is CSVVMAGGNTEAFF. CDR3 sequence (DNA): TGCAGCGTTGTTATGGCAGGGGGCAACACTGAAGCTTTCTTT. The chain couples TRBV29-1 to TRBJ1-1; TRBD1 matches at 8 bases. From germline, CDR1 is SQVTM and CDR2 ANQGSEA. V was clipped by 4 bases and J by 2 bases; unmatched bases: 6. This CDR3 has 14 amino acids.

There are a few counts of this clonotype. This chain uses TRBV6-4 with TRBJ2-1; 9 nucleotides align to TRBD2. The V and J ends lost 5 bases and 0 bases, in that order; junction bases with no gene match: 5. The CDR3 covers 16 residues. Germline assignment: CDR1 MRHNA and CDR2 SNTAGT. CDR3 nucleotides: TGTGCCAGCAGTCGGCGGGGGGGCATCTCCTACAATGAGCAGTTCTTC. It translates to CASSRRGGISYNEQFF.

V and J are TRBV6-4 and TRBJ2-1, with TRBD2 matching over 7 bases. This CDR3 contains 14 residues. Trimming at V came to 10 bases and at J to 8 bases, leaving 14 bases not matched to a gene. Germline V gives CDR1 MRHNA, CDR2 SNTAGT. CDR3 protein: CATAAGEGGDEQFF. The CDR3 DNA sequence: TGTGCCACCGCGGCGGGAGAGGGAGGCGATGAGCAGTTCTTC.

The chain recombines TRBV5-1 with TRBJ1-1; D may be TRBD1 (5 bases). This CDR3 has 14 residues. Germline-derived CDR1 and CDR2 are SGHRS and YFSETQ. The ends were cut back, 0 bases at V and 12 bases at J, with 18 bases in the middle. The CDR3 nucleotides read TGCGCCAGCAGCTTGGCCGGGGGATTCCGAGAATCTTTCTTT. It codes for CASSLAGGFRESFF.

This clonotype was detected a few times. The rearrangement uses TRBV29-1 and TRBJ2-3, with 7 positions matching TRBD2. The CDR3 is 13 residues long. Trimming took 7 bases from V and 6 from J; bases not matched to a gene: 10. The V gene's germline CDR1 is SQVTM and CDR2 ANQGSEA. The CDR3 loop is CSDGGTAGDTQYF. CDR3 in DNA: TGCAGCGACGGGGGGACCGCGGGGGATACGCAGTATTTT.

Many counts were recorded for this clonotype. The gene calls are TRBV6-2 or TRBV6-3 and TRBJ1-1; tentatively, D is TRBD1 (5 bases). Trimming pared 6 bases from V and 1 base from J, leaving 12 bases between. The germline V gene encodes CDR1 MNHEY and CDR2 SVGEGT. The CDR3 is made up of 14 amino acids. DNA of the CDR3: TGTGCCAGCAGGACCGGGACGGAGAACACTGAAGCTTTCTTT. Protein: CASRTGTENTEAFF.